A single sample is the source of the 8 T cell receptor beta chains below, sequenced in a study of T cell repertoires and Cas9 in healthy adults. The repertoire was sequenced with immunoSEQ multiplex PCR; TCRdb's copy has only in-frame clones and lacks some. Here the sample spans approximately 14,000 clones, about nine tenths being singletons. Sequenced input: Tregs (CD4+, CD25+, CD127-, CD137-, CD154-) from PBMCs; culture status not recorded. The source is a human donor in good health.

The V gene is TRBV28, the J gene TRBJ2-3, with D perhaps matching TRBD1 or TRBD2 (5 bases each). V lost 4 bases and J 1 base, leaving 9 bases between the germline ends. The CDR3 has 14 amino acids. Germline V CDR1 and CDR2: MDHEN, SYDVKM. CDR3 nucleotide sequence: TGTGCCAGCAGTTCCCGGGACCGCACAGATACGCAGTATTTT. The encoded protein is CASSSRDRTDTQYF.

The chain carries TRBV5-1 and TRBJ2-1; D is undetermined. CDR1 is SGHRS, CDR2 YFSETQ, per germline. With 4 bases removed from V and 7 bases from J, the gap between germline ends came to 12 bases. The CDR3 loop spans 13 amino acids. Here the CDR3 DNA reads TGCGCCAGCAGCCCCCGGTCAACTAATGAGCAGTTCTTC. Amino acid sequence: CASSPRSTNEQFF.

The chain has TRBV10-1 and TRBJ1-1; 7 bases agree with TRBD1. The CDR3 contains 16 residues. Trimming removed 10 bases from V and 0 bases from J; junction bases left unmatched: 14. CDR1 is WNHNN, CDR2 SYGVQD, per germline (reference sequence). DNA for the CDR3: TGCGCCACCCATCTGGGGCAGGGGGTGATGAACACTGAAGCTTTCTTT. Translation gives CATHLGQGVMNTEAFF.

The rearrangement joins TRBV19 to TRBJ2-6, with D tentatively TRBD1 (5 bases). This CDR3 spans 16 amino acids. V was cut by 4 bases and J by 3 bases, with 13 bases left in between. The germline V gene encodes CDR1 LNHDA and CDR2 SQIVND (reference sequence). The CDR3 DNA sequence: TGTGCCAGTAGTACCAGCAGGGCCGTTGGGGCCAACGTCCTGACTTTC. Translating it yields CASSTSRAVGANVLTF.

The chain carries TRBV7-2 and TRBJ1-5; no definite D call. This CDR3 is 12 amino acids long. The germline gives CDR1 SGHTA, CDR2 FQGNSA. Trimming cost V 1 base and J 9 bases, with 7 bases left between them. CDR3 DNA sequence: TGTGCCAGCAGCTTAGGAGGTGGGCCCCAGCATTTT. Protein product: CASSLGGGPQHF.

The chain employs TRBV5-1 and TRBJ2-3, with TRBD2 matching over 7 bases. The V gene end was trimmed by 2 bases and the J gene end by 4 bases; junction bases not matched to a gene: 4. The CDR3 is 14 residues long. Germline CDR1 reads SGHRS; CDR2 reads YFSETQ. The CDR3 DNA reads TGCGCCAGCAGCTTAGCGGGGCTTTCAGATACGCAGTATTTT. It translates to CASSLAGLSDTQYF.

V is TRBV6-5 and J is TRBJ1-2, with D unclear. Germline values: CDR1 MNHEY, CDR2 SVGAGI. The CDR3 runs 14 residues. The germline V and J ends were trimmed by 2 bases and 0 bases, with 7 bases remaining between them. The CDR3 DNA follows: TGTGCCAGCAGTTACAGGGTAGCTAACTATGGCTACACCTTC. It codes for CASSYRVANYGYTF.

This chain connects TRBV30 to TRBJ2-3, with unresolved D. Germline values: CDR1 GTSNPN, CDR2 SVGIG (reference sequence). V lost 0 bases and J 2 bases, leaving 0 bases between the germline ends. CDR3 length: 11 amino acids. Here the CDR3 reads CAWSVTDTQYF. The CDR3 DNA follows: TGTGCCTGGAGTGTCACAGATACGCAGTATTTT.